The next 9 T cell receptor beta chains were all read from a single sample in a study of vaccination and CD4 T cells after COVID-19. These receptors' targets are unknown. Scientists ran DNA taken from cultured CD4+ T cells through the Oncomine TCR Beta short-read assay for sequencing. One entry per CDR3 protein results from TCRdb running MiXCR on the PCR reads. The sample comprises roughly 9,800 distinct CDR3 sequences, under 70% of which are singletons, and roughly 25% rests with the top ten. The treatment is: roughly 11-day PBMC culture with coronavirus spike peptide pools or control peptides (ViraFEST assay). What was sequenced was CD4+ T cells from blood, cultured in vitro. The receptors stem from a human donor who had recovered from COVID-19.

This clonotype was observed a few times. V gene TRBV20-1 combines with J gene TRBJ2-7; the match to TRBD2 covers 11 bases. The CDR3 runs to 14 residues. V trimming: 3 bases; J trimming: 5 bases; junction bases outside the gene matches: 6. Germline CDR1 DFQATT, CDR2 SNEGSKA (reference sequence). CDR3 region: CSARRSSGRNEQYF. The CDR3 coding sequence is TGCAGTGCTAGGCGCTCTAGCGGGAGGAACGAGCAGTACTTC.

This clonotype appeared a few times. The CDR3 region has the DNA TGCAGTGCGTGGACTAGCAAAAACATTCAGTACTTC. It specifies CSAWTSKNIQYF. The chain has TRBV20-1 and TRBJ2-4, with 7 bases aligning to TRBD2. In germline, CDR1 is DFQATT, CDR2 SNEGSKA (reference sequence). The CDR3 runs to 12 residues. V lost 6 bases and J lost 3; bases outside the gene matches: 2.

The chain links TRBV20-1 to TRBJ2-3; TRBD1 aligns across 8 bases. Germline CDR1 reads DFQATT; CDR2 reads SNEGSKA (reference sequence). The CDR3 extends over 14 amino acids. The trim removed 2 bases at V and 2 bases at J, leaving 3 bases unmatched. The CDR3 spells CSARWTGNTDTQYF. CDR3 coding DNA: TGCAGTGCTAGATGGACAGGGAACACAGATACGCAGTATTTT.

V and J are TRBV20-1 and TRBJ1-1, with TRBD1 matching over 8 bases. V lost 3 bases, J lost 0 bases, and 24 bases stayed unmatched. Germline V gene data show CDR1 as DFQATT and CDR2 as SNEGSKA (reference sequence). CDR3 size: 21 residues. The CDR3, as DNA: TGCAGTGCTAGGTTTGGGTTGGGGCTTGCGGCAGGGGGCATAATGAACACTGAAGCTTTCTTT. This encodes CSARFGLGLAAGGIMNTEAFF.

This chain joins TRBV28 and TRBJ1-1; no clear D gene. CDR1 and CDR2 from the germline V gene are MDHEN and SYDVKM. The length of the CDR3 is 12 residues. Trimming cost V 3 bases and J 6 bases, with 8 bases left between them. The chain's CDR3 is CASSFSGAEAFF. The CDR3 region has the DNA TGTGCCAGCAGTTTCAGTGGCGCTGAAGCTTTCTTT.

The chain carries TRBV21-1 and TRBJ1-6. TRBV21-1 counts as a pseudogene. The CDR3 contains 13 residues. The CDR3 protein is CASSGDAHSPLHF. The CDR3, as DNA: TGTGCCAGCAGTGGAGACGCTCATTCACCCCTCCACTTT.

The V gene is TRBV20-1, the J gene TRBJ1-3; no reliable D call. Germline assignment: CDR1 DFQATT and CDR2 SNEGSKA (reference sequence). V lost 6 bases and J lost 2, with 8 bases in between. This CDR3 is built from 12 residues. The CDR3 spells CSAASAGNTIYF. The CDR3 nucleotides are TGCAGTGCCGCGAGCGCTGGAAACACCATATATTTT.

The chain carries TRBV19 and TRBJ1-5; D is unresolved. Germline V gene data show CDR1 as LNHDA and CDR2 as SQIVND (reference sequence). Trimming took 2 bases from V and 4 from J, leaving 9 bases between them. The length of the CDR3 is 14 residues. CDR3 bases: TGTGCCAGTAGTATAACGGCCCTTAATCAGCCCCAGCATTTT. This codes for CASSITALNQPQHF.

This clonotype was detected once. The chain links TRBV21-1 to TRBJ1-1; TRBD1 is the table's D call, not checked against the DNA. TRBV21-1 is reported as a pseudogene. The CDR3 spans 18 residues. CDR3 amino acids: CASTLIKLGTGDYTEAFF. The CDR3 coding sequence is TGTGCCAGCACCCTCATAAAGCTGGGGACAGGGGACTACACTGAAGCTTTCTTT.